Listed here are 21 T cell receptor beta chains from one sample, sequenced in a study of T cell responses to AZD1222 COVID-19 vaccine. The table came from immunoSEQ multiplex PCR; TCRdb's copy has only in-frame clones and leaves some out. Among 120,000 or so clones, about 90% were seen once, and the ten largest hold over 6.5%. The material was peripheral blood, obtained on day 0 of AZD1222 vaccination. These receptors all stem from an adult in good health.

The rearrangement links TRBV2 to TRBJ1-3, with a tentative D call TRBD1 (5 bases). V was shortened by 6 bases and J by 5 bases, with 14 bases between the two germline ends. The CDR3 consists of 14 residues. Germline CDR1 SNHLY, CDR2 FYNNEI. The DNA for the CDR3 is TGTGCCAGCAGCGTCCAGGGTACTCGAAACACCATATATTTT. Translation: CASSVQGTRNTIYF.

This chain links TRBV29-1 with TRBJ1-2, with no clear D. Deletions cut 3 bases from V and 4 bases from J, with 9 bases between. Germline CDR1 and CDR2: SQVTM and ANQGSEA. This CDR3 contains 12 residues. DNA for the CDR3: TGCAGCGTTGAGTCCGGAGGCTATGGCTACACCTTC. Protein product: CSVESGGYGYTF. Using reference TRBV29-1 and TRBJ1-2 for the parts outside the CDR3, the full variable domain is SAVISQKPSRDICQRGTSLTIQCQVDSQVTMMFWYRQQPGQSLTLIATANQGSEATYESGFVIDKFPISRPNLTFSTLTVSNMSPEDSSIYLCSVESGGYGYTFGSGTRLTVV.

This chain's CDR3 is CAWSAQGRNTEAFF. CDR3 bases: TGTGCCTGGAGTGCCCAGGGGAGAAACACTGAAGCTTTCTTT. The chain employs TRBV30 and TRBJ1-1; maybe TRBD1 (6 bases). Trimming took 1 base from V and 2 from J, leaving 11 bases between them. This CDR3 region has 14 residues. CDR1 is GTSNPN, CDR2 SVGIG, per germline (reference sequence). Filled out from reference TRBV30 and TRBJ1-1, the complete variable domain reads SQTIHQWPATLVQPVGSPLSLECTVEGTSNPNLYWYRQAAGRGLQLLFYSVGIGQISSEVPQNLSASRPQDRQFILSSKKLLLSDSGFYLCAWSAQGRNTEAFFGQGTRLTVV.

The rearrangement joins TRBV7-6 to TRBJ1-6; 9 bases are shared with TRBD1. J lost 10 bases, V lost 0 bases, and 4 bases had no gene match. The V gene's germline CDR1 is SGHVS and CDR2 FNYEAQ. This CDR3 has 15 amino acids. The CDR3 DNA is TGTGCCAGCAGCTTAGCGGACAGGGGCGGGTCACCCCTCCACTTT. It yields the protein CASSLADRGGSPLHF.

The chain employs TRBV15 and TRBJ1-2; possible D gene TRBD1, 5 bases. Looked up from germline, CDR1 is LNHNV and CDR2 is YYDKDF (reference sequence). CDR3 length: 15 residues. Deletions cut 2 bases from V and 6 bases from J, with 16 bases between. The CDR3 sequence is CATSRPAGTKDGYTF. CDR3 nucleotides: TGTGCCACCAGCAGACCTGCCGGGACGAAGGATGGCTACACCTTC.

The rearrangement joins TRBV10-3 to TRBJ1-1, with D maybe TRBD1 (5 bases). V gave up 6 bases and J gave up 11 bases, with 13 bases separating them. The CDR3 is 11 residues long. Germline V gives CDR1 ENHRY, CDR2 SYGVKD. Written as DNA, the CDR3 is TGTGCCATCAGCTCCGGGACGATGGCTTTCTTT. Protein: CAISSGTMAFF.

The chain links TRBV5-1 to TRBJ2-4, with D possibly matching TRBD1 (5 bases). This CDR3 has 14 amino acids. Per germline, CDR1 SGHRS and CDR2 YFSETQ. Between the trimmed V and J ends, which lost 4 bases and 0 bases, there was a span of 8 bases. CDR3 protein: CASSLTVAKNIQYF. The CDR3 DNA is TGCGCCAGCAGCCTGACAGTAGCCAAAAACATTCAGTACTTC.

The chain has TRBV9 and TRBJ2-7; 8 positions match TRBD2. The CDR3 loop spans 15 amino acids. Trimming took 5 bases from V and 5 from J; bases not matched to a gene: 12. Per germline, CDR1 SGDLS and CDR2 YYNGEE. CDR3 in amino acids: CASSLQAGGAHEQYF. The DNA for the CDR3 is TGTGCCAGCAGTCTCCAGGCGGGGGGTGCCCACGAGCAGTACTTC.

The chain joins TRBV7-9 to TRBJ1-3; D uncertain. The CDR3 totals 15 residues. V was pared by 1 base and J by 0 bases, with 7 bases between. Germline values: CDR1 SEHNR, CDR2 FQNEAQ (reference sequence). DNA for the CDR3: TGTGCCAGCAGCTTAGTGGGGAACTCTGGAAACACCATATATTTT. This gives the protein CASSLVGNSGNTIYF.

This chain joins TRBV18 and TRBJ1-5; a possible D gene is TRBD1 (5 bases). V was trimmed by 1 base and J by 6 bases, leaving 7 bases between them. The CDR3 is 13 amino acids. CDR1 is KGHSH, CDR2 LQKENI, per germline. CDR3 in amino acids: CASSPLRAQPQHF. DNA for the CDR3: TGTGCCAGCTCACCACTCAGGGCTCAGCCCCAGCATTTT.

This clone was counted a few times. This chain links TRBV3-1 (or the pseudogene TRBV3-2) with TRBJ1-6; D unclear. Trimming cost V 1 base and J 7 bases, with 8 bases left between them. The germline gives CDR1 LGHDT, CDR2 YNNKEL (reference sequence). This CDR3 has 14 residues. DNA of the CDR3: TGTGCCAGCAGCCAAGTAATGGGGAATTCACCCCTCCACTTT. Protein: CASSQVMGNSPLHF.

The table lists this clone with a count of one. The V call is TRBV9, the J call TRBJ1-5, with D possibly being TRBD1 (6 bases). Per the germline V gene, CDR1 is SGDLS and CDR2 is YYNGEE. Trimming removed 4 bases from V and 5 bases from J, with 16 bases in between. CDR3 size: 15 residues. The CDR3 nucleotides are TGTGCCAGCAGCCCTGGGGGGGGCCCGGATCAGCCCCAGCATTTT. It is translated as CASSPGGGPDQPQHF.

The rearrangement links TRBV11-3 to TRBJ1-1, with D possibly being TRBD1 (6 bases). CDR1 and CDR2 from the germline V gene are SGHNT and YENEEA. This CDR3 spans 17 amino acids. V was clipped by 5 bases and J by 1 base, with 20 bases between them. The CDR3 DNA reads TGTGCCAGCAGCCCGGAGGGGGAACAGGGCCCGAACACTGAAGCTTTCTTT. It translates to CASSPEGEQGPNTEAFF.

The V and J genes are TRBV9 and TRBJ2-7; 12 bases map to TRBD2. The CDR3 spans 15 residues. The trim removed 5 bases at V and 3 bases at J, leaving 6 bases unmatched. Germline CDR1 is SGDLS and CDR2 is YYNGEE. CDR3 bases: TGTGCCAGCAGTGAGACTAGCGGGAGTCTCTACGAGCAGTACTTC. Translation: CASSETSGSLYEQYF. The full variable domain, completed using reference TRBV9 and TRBJ2-7, is DSGVTQTPKHLITATGQRVTLRCSPRSGDLSVYWYQQSLDQGLQFLIQYYNGEERAKGNILERFSAQQFPDLHSELNLSSLELGDSALYFCASSETSGSLYEQYFGPGTRLTVT.

The rearrangement joins TRBV6-1 to TRBJ1-3, with a tentative D call TRBD1 (6 bases). Germline V CDR1 and CDR2: MNHNS, SASEGT. V lost 1 base and J lost 3, with 13 bases in between. The CDR3 is 16 residues long. In nucleotides, the CDR3 is TGTGCCAGCAGTGAAGGGGAGGGGGGCGGTGGAAACACCATATATTTT. This sequence encodes CASSEGEGGGGNTIYF.

The V gene is TRBV5-1, the J gene TRBJ2-1, with 7 nucleotides matching TRBD2. Germline V gene sequence: CDR1 SGHRS, CDR2 YFSETQ. The CDR3 spans 15 residues. V shed 2 bases, J shed 6 bases, and the junction held 8 bases outside the gene matches. The CDR3 DNA sequence: TGCGCCAGCAGCTTTCAGTCTAGCGGAGTCAATGAGCAGTTCTTC. Its translation is CASSFQSSGVNEQFF.

The rearrangement uses TRBV6-5 and TRBJ1-6; no firm D call. The CDR3 totals 16 residues. CDR1 is MNHEY and CDR2 is SVGAGI in the germline V gene. Trimming pared 0 bases from V and 8 bases from J, leaving 14 bases between. CDR3 protein: CASSYSLGLEYSPLHF. The DNA for the CDR3 is TGTGCCAGCAGTTACTCGCTCGGTCTGGAGTATTCACCCCTCCACTTT.

This chain uses TRBV29-1 with TRBJ2-7, with 9 positions matching TRBD2. The V gene's germline CDR1 is SQVTM and CDR2 ANQGSEA. The CDR3 loop spans 13 amino acids. V gave up 6 bases and J gave up 3 bases; unmatched junction bases: 6. CDR3 protein: CSVGTSSFYEQYF. CDR3 bases: TGCAGCGTCGGGACTAGCTCGTTCTACGAGCAGTACTTC.

This clone was found once. V is TRBV11-2 and J is TRBJ2-3; 8 nucleotides line up with TRBD2. Germline V gene sequence: CDR1 SGHAT, CDR2 FQNNGV. V was clipped by 1 base and J by 3 bases; unmatched bases: 3. The CDR3 consists of 15 residues. CDR3 sequence reads: CASSLAGLVTDTQYF. Written as DNA, the CDR3 is TGTGCCAGCAGCTTAGCGGGACTAGTAACAGATACGCAGTATTTT.

Only a few counts were recorded for this clone. The chain uses TRBV14 and TRBJ2-7; TRBD1 aligns across 8 bases. The CDR3 runs to 14 residues. Germline loops: CDR1 SGHDN, CDR2 FVKESK. Trimming took 5 bases from V and 3 from J; bases not matched to a gene: 6. CDR3 amino acids: CASSGYRGNYEQYF. DNA for the CDR3: TGTGCCAGCAGCGGCTACAGGGGGAACTACGAGCAGTACTTC.

The rearrangement links TRBV19 to TRBJ1-4, with TRBD1 as a possible D gene (5 bases). The CDR3 consists of 15 residues. The V and J ends lost 0 bases and 7 bases respectively, with 12 bases between them. Germline V lookup: CDR1 LNHDA, CDR2 SQIVND (reference sequence). The CDR3, as DNA: TGTGCCAGTAGTATAGATGTGGGGGTGGGTGAAAAACTGTTTTTT. Protein product: CASSIDVGVGEKLFF.